This TCR beta chain stems from a study of identical twins. The CDR3 length is 15 residues. Trimming at V came to 6 bases and at J to 6 bases, leaving 8 bases not matched to a gene. Per germline, CDR1 DFQATT and CDR2 SNEGSKA (reference sequence). Findings of the study overall: Twin sharing of out-of-frame TCR alpha was underestimated by models in monozygotic pairs. In drawing conclusions, the study used cross-sectional statistical analysis and did not follow the same donors.

About this clonotype: The antigen is not known.

Carrying unique molecular identifiers, the cDNA also gained a universal primer site through template switching. TCRdb itself ran the 5' RACE reads through MiXCR, one entry per CDR3 protein. In the table there are about 530,000 distinct CDR3 sequences, 13% to 15% of which are singletons. This sample also belongs to another study, concerning yellow fever vaccine responses in identical twins. That publication notes: Reported findings indicate that twins' vaccine T cell responses seemed partially convergent, partially personalized.

This rearrangement joins TRBV20-1 to TRBJ2-3; 14 positions match TRBD2. The TCR was taken from a woman aged 18-29 years in good health. The specimen sequenced was CD4+ T cells sorted from blood. This CDR3 is CSATGTSGGRDTQYF. DNA for the CDR3: TGCAGTGCCACCGGGACTAGCGGGGGTCGGGATACGCAGTATTTT.